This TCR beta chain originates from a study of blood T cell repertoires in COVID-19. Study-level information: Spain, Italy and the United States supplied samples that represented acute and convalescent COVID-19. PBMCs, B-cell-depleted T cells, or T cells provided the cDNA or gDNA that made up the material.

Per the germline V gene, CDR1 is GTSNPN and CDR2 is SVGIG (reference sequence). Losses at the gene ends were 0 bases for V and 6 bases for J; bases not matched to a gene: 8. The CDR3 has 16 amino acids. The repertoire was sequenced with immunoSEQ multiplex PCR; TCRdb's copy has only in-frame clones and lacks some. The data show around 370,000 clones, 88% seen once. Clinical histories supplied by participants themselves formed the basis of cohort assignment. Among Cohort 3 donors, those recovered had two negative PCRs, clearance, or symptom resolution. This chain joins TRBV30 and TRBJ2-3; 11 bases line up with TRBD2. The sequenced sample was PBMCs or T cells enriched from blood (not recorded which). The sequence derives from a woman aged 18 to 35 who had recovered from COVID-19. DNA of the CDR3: TGTGCCTGGAGTGTAGGTAGCGGGGGGGCGGGCGATACGCAGTATTTT. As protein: CAWSVGSGGAGDTQYF.